The rows below give T cell receptor beta chains drawn from one sample of a study of shared clonotypes between healthy human individuals. Assay used: immunoSEQ multiplex PCR; TCRdb lists only in-frame clones, some missing. The sample has about 1 million clones; under 80% are singletons. Sequenced input: memory CD4+ T cells sorted from blood. The receptors here all came from a man between 18 and 29 years old in good health. The CDR3 runs from the conserved cysteine through the conserved F or W. The D gene is left open where the match is weak. Size tells how often a clone was seen (once, few, many) or the class of an expanded clone, and some rows leave it out.

>NA|TRBJ2-3|NA|TRBV6-4
TGTGCCAGCAGTATAGAGATCGGCGGTTCCACAGATACGCAGTATTTT
CASSIEIGGSTDTQYF
>NA|TRBJ1-1|NA|TRBV20-1
TGCAGTGCTAGAGATATGAGGGAAGCTTTCTTT
CSARDMREAFF
>NA|TRBJ2-3|NA|TRBV7-3
TGTGCCAGCAGCACCGGGGGCCGCACAGATACGCAGTATTTT
CASSTGGRTDTQYF
>NA|TRBJ2-7|NA|TRBV7-6
TGTGCCAGCAGCTTCGGTCTCAAGCAGTACTTC
CASSFGLKQYF
>NA|TRBJ2-2|TRBD2|TRBV25-1
TGTGCCAGCAGCGGGAGGGTGAACACCGGGGAGCTGTTTTTT
CASSGRVNTGELFF
>NA|TRBJ2-7|NA|TRBV29-1
TGCAGCGTCGGGACTTGGTACGAGCAGTACTTC
CSVGTWYEQYF
>NA|TRBJ2-7|NA|TRBV28
TGTGCCAGCAGTTTTCGGGGACTCTACGAGCAGTACTTC
CASSFRGLYEQYF
>NA|TRBJ1-6|TRBD1|TRBV2
TGTGCCAGCAGCAACGGACAGGTCTATAATTCACCCCTCCACTTT
CASSNGQVYNSPLHF
>NA|TRBJ1-6|NA|TRBV15
TGTGCCACCAGCAGAGGGAGGAATTCACCCCTCCACTTT
CATSRGRNSPLHF
>NA|TRBJ2-7|NA|TRBV5-1
TGCGCCAGCAGCACCCCATCCCGGGATAAGAATACCCCCTACGAGCAGTACTTC
CASSTPSRDKNTPYEQYF
>NA|TRBJ2-7|TRBD2|TRBV7-8
TGTGCCAGCAGCGTCCGGACTAGCGGGAGTAGTTACGAGCAGTACTTC
CASSVRTSGSSYEQYF
>NA|TRBJ2-7|TRBD1|TRBV6-1
TGTGCCAGCACAGGACAGGGGTATTACGAGCAGTACTTC
CASTGQGYYEQYF
>NA|TRBJ2-6|TRBD1|TRBV4-3
TGCGCCAGCAGCCAAGAGGGGCCCACAGGGGTCGGGGCCAACGTCCTGACTTTC
CASSQEGPTGVGANVLTF
>few|TRBJ2-3|TRBD2|TRBV5-4
TGTGCCAGCAGACCCGGGACTAGCGGGAGAGCAACAGATACGCAGTATTTT
CASRPGTSGRATDTQYF
>few|TRBJ2-7|NA|TRBV29-1
TGCAGCGTTGAAGATCTAGGCGAGCAGTACTTC
CSVEDLGEQYF
>once|TRBJ2-3|NA|TRBV20-1
TGCAGTGCTAACTTAGGGGATACGCAGTATTTT
CSANLGDTQYF
>few|TRBJ1-5|NA|TRBV6-1
TGTGCCAGCAACCGACAGTGGAAGCCCCAGCATTTT
CASNRQWKPQHF
>once|TRBJ2-5|TRBD2|TRBV10-2
TGCGCCAGCGCACCGGGAGGGAGGCGGGAGACCCAGTACTTC
CASAPGGRRETQYF
>NA|TRBJ2-7|NA|TRBV6-5
TGTGCCAGCAGGGGGGGGGCCATGAGCTCCTACGAGCAGTACTTC
CASRGGAMSSYEQYF
>NA|TRBJ1-1|TRBD1|TRBV11-2
TGTGCCAGCAGCCAAAACAGGGGAGGTGGTCCGAACACTGAAGCTTTCTTT
CASSQNRGGGPNTEAFF
>NA|TRBJ1-1|NA|TRBV7-8
TGTGCCAGCAGCTTATCATCCCACAGGGCGAACACTGAAGCTTTCTTT
CASSLSSHRANTEAFF
>NA|TRBJ1-1|NA|TRBV7-2
TGTGCCAGCAGCTACGGGGCGAACACTGAAGCTTTCTTT
CASSYGANTEAFF
>few|TRBJ2-2|NA|TRBV5-1
TGCGCCAGCAGCCAAAGGACGGGCACCGGGGAGCTGTTTTTT
CASSQRTGTGELFF
>few|TRBJ1-2|TRBD1|TRBV30
TGTGCCTGGGAAGGGACAGGGTCTTTTGGCTACACCTTC
CAWEGTGSFGYTF
>NA|TRBJ2-3|TRBD1|TRBV5-1
TGCGCCAGCAGCAGGGGACAGGGCTTCACAGATACGCAGTATTTT
CASSRGQGFTDTQYF
>NA|TRBJ1-5|NA|TRBV5-5
TGTGCCAGCAGCTTGGTGCCGGGGAGCGGCCCCCAGCATTTT
CASSLVPGSGPQHF
>NA|TRBJ1-1|NA|TRBV6-5
TGTGCCAGCAGTTACCGGAGGGGCGAAGCTTTCTTT
CASSYRRGEAFF
>NA|TRBJ2-5|TRBD2|TRBV6-5
TGTGCCAGCAGTTACTATGGCGGGGGGCGGGAGACCCAGTACTTC
CASSYYGGGRETQYF
>NA|TRBJ2-7|TRBD2|TRBV7-9
TGTGCCAGCAGCTTAGAGGGACTAGCGGGAAGCGAGCAGTACTTC
CASSLEGLAGSEQYF
>NA|TRBJ1-2|NA|TRBV5-1
TGCGCCAGCAGCCTGGGGCTCTATGGCTACACCTTC
CASSLGLYGYTF
>NA|TRBJ2-5|TRBD1|TRBV11-2
TGTGCCAGCAGCTTTTGGACAGGCCCAAGCCAGTACTTC
CASSFWTGPSQYF
>NA|TRBJ1-2|NA|TRBV5-6
TGTGCCAGCAGCTTGGAATCTCTGGGCTACACCTTC
CASSLESLGYTF
>NA|TRBJ2-3|TRBD1|TRBV15
TGTGCCACCAGCAGAAACAGGGGTCGAACAGATACGCAGTATTTT
CATSRNRGRTDTQYF
>NA|TRBJ2-7|TRBD1|TRBV5-4
TGTGCCAGCAGCCCGGGACAGGGGGTAACTAGTGGGTACGAGCAGTACTTC
CASSPGQGVTSGYEQYF
>once|TRBJ2-5|TRBD1|TRBV7-2
TGTGCCAGCAGCAGGGACAGGTTAGGGGAGACCCAGTACTTC
CASSRDRLGETQYF
>NA|TRBJ2-1|TRBD1|TRBV4-1
TGCGCCAGCAGCCAAGGAGTTTTGACAGGGGGTTTCAATGAGCAGTTCTTC
CASSQGVLTGGFNEQFF
>NA|TRBJ2-5|NA|TRBV6-1
TGTGCCAGCGGGGGGGGCACACCAGGGCGAGAGACCCAGTACTTC
CASGGGTPGRETQYF
>NA|TRBJ1-4|NA|TRBV19
TGTGCCAGTAGCGGGGGAAAACTGTTTTTT
CASSGGKLFF
>many|TRBJ1-3|TRBD1|TRBV19
TGTGCCAGTAGCGGACAGGGTGAGGGTGGAAACACCATATATTTT
CASSGQGEGGNTIYF
>few|TRBJ1-1|NA|TRBV29-1
TGCAGCGTTGAGTTTCACACTGAAGCTTTCTTT
CSVEFHTEAFF
>NA|TRBJ1-2|TRBD1|TRBV7-8
TGTGCCAGCAGCGCGCGATTGACAGGGGGCGGCAAGGGCTACACCTTC
CASSARLTGGGKGYTF
>NA|TRBJ1-4|NA|TRBV9
TGTGCCAGCAGCAACGGGGGGACGGAGTTTTCGTCTAATGAAAAACTGTTTTTT
CASSNGGTEFSSNEKLFF
>NA|TRBJ1-4|TRBD1|TRBV2
TGTGCCAGCAGGGTAGAACAGGGGGCTGGAAAACTGTTTTTT
CASRVEQGAGKLFF
>once|TRBJ2-7|TRBD1|TRBV6-5
TGTGCCAGCAGACCGGACAGGAACTACTACGAGCAGTACTTC
CASRPDRNYYEQYF
>NA|TRBJ1-4|NA|TRBV5-1
TGCGCCAGCAGCTTGGGGGGCAAGAGTGCTAATGAAAAACTGTTTTTT
CASSLGGKSANEKLFF
>NA|TRBJ2-1|TRBD2|TRBV18
TGTGCCAGCTCACCATCACTAGCGGGAGGAGACAATGAGCAGTTCTTC
CASSPSLAGGDNEQFF
>NA|TRBJ2-7|TRBD1|TRBV10-3
TGTGCCATCAGTGAGGGGACAGAATACGAGCAGTACTTC
CAISEGTEYEQYF
>NA|TRBJ2-4|NA|TRBV5-1
TGCGCCAGCAGCTTGGGGGAGGTGGGGTACCGAAACATTCAGTACTTC
CASSLGEVGYRNIQYF